This TCR beta chain is from a study of T-cell reconstitution after alpha-beta-depleted transplantation in children. Whole-study findings and limits: Several hundred graft clones that had expanded were reportedly the source of alpha-beta T cells about two months after transplant. Diversity of TCRbeta at day 60 was high in some patients, arising from surviving recipient T cells and thymic progenitors. Fresh T-cell production supplied most of the T-cell counts and diversity seen one year after transplant.

The table lists this clonotype with many counts. Its antigen is currently unknown. V lost 6 bases and J lost 0, with 15 bases in between. This CDR3 has 14 residues. CDR1 and CDR2 from the germline V gene are SQVTM and ANQGSEA. Researchers prepared the TCRbeta library using unique molecular identifiers, the study reports. TCRdb reprocessed the PCR reads with MiXCR, giving one entry per CDR3 protein. The table shows approximately 80,000 distinct CDR3 sequences, with approximately 14% occurring only once. The clonotype originates from a male patient between 2 and 15 years old who had a stem cell transplant for acute lymphoblastic leukemia, so the T cells may come from the graft donor. Here the sequenced sample was PBMCs, mostly from graft donor cells, taken 180 days after TCRalphabeta/CD19-depleted stem cell transplant. The chain recombines TRBV29-1 with TRBJ2-7; D is tentatively TRBD1 or TRBD2 (5 bases each). DNA of the CDR3: TGCAGCGTCGGAGGCAGGGAGAGCTCCTACGAGCAGTACTTC. Its translation is CSVGGRESSYEQYF.